Shown below are 13 T cell receptor beta chains from a single sample sequenced in a study of cytomegalovirus exposure and HLA in healthy donors (dated by TCRdb to 2017 to 2019). The method was the immunoSEQ multiplex PCR assay. For the multiplex PCR, a mixture combining 60 forward primers for TCR Vbeta segments and 13 reverse primers for TCR Jbeta segments was used. TCRdb took over this immuneACCESS table, retaining in-frame rearrangements with V and J assigned. Such tables are incomplete; in checked studies, under half of the missing clones stem from an unresolved V gene, and the remainder is unexplained. The sample profile shows about 170,000 clones; approximately 81% of them were found once. Jointly, the top ten make up 1% of the sample. The source material was PBMCs. All receptors derive from a boy aged 2 to 10 in good health and CMV-seronegative.

This chain joins TRBV15 and TRBJ2-2; 9 bases are shared with TRBD1. Germline values: CDR1 LNHNV, CDR2 YYDKDF (reference sequence). The CDR3 is made up of 16 amino acids. V was pared by 5 bases and J by 6 bases, with 10 bases of the junction left unmatched. In nucleotides, the CDR3 is TGTGCCACCAGCCCGAGTAGGACAGGGGACGCCGGGGAGCTGTTTTTT. It encodes CATSPSRTGDAGELFF.

Here the CDR3 reads CASSLSGNYEQYF. CDR3 DNA: TGTGCCAGCAGCCTGAGCGGAAACTACGAGCAGTACTTC. The V gene is TRBV27, the J gene TRBJ2-7; TRBD2 is a possible D gene (5 bases). Deletions cut 6 bases from V and 3 bases from J, with 12 bases between. The CDR3 is made up of 13 amino acids. CDR1 is MNHEY and CDR2 is SMNVEV in the germline V gene (reference sequence).

V gene TRBV28 combines with J gene TRBJ2-2; D unresolved. The CDR3 has 15 residues. Trimming shortened V by 0 bases and J by 0 bases, and 5 bases separated the two germline ends. In germline, CDR1 is MDHEN, CDR2 SYDVKM. The DNA of the CDR3 is TGTGCCAGCAGTTTATGGCGGTCGAACACCGGGGAGCTGTTTTTT. Translation gives CASSLWRSNTGELFF.

This sequence joins TRBV7-9 and TRBJ1-2; 7 nucleotides match TRBD1. In germline, CDR1 is SEHNR, CDR2 FQNEAQ (reference sequence). The CDR3 has 13 residues. J gave up 8 bases and V 6 bases, and 9 bases lay outside the gene matches. CDR3 in DNA: TGTGCCAGCAGACACCGACAGGGTTCCGGCTACACCTTC. This translates into CASRHRQGSGYTF.

This chain uses TRBV9 with TRBJ2-5, with 8 bases lining up with TRBD2. The germline gives CDR1 SGDLS, CDR2 YYNGEE. CDR3 size: 14 residues. The J segment lost 5 bases and the V segment lost 4 bases, leaving 7 bases of the junction unmatched. CDR3: CASSSNSGIETQYF. CDR3 nucleotide sequence: TGTGCCAGCAGCTCCAATAGCGGGATCGAGACCCAGTACTTC.

This clone has more than one count but fewer than ten. The CDR3 is CASSIGFRQPQHF. DNA of the CDR3: TGTGCCAGTAGTATAGGTTTCCGGCAGCCCCAGCATTTT. The chain joins TRBV19 to TRBJ1-5; D remains ambiguous. Germline loops: CDR1 LNHDA, CDR2 SQIVND (reference sequence). V lost 1 base to trimming and J lost 7 bases, with 8 bases between them. CDR3 length: 13 amino acids.

The CDR3 nucleotides read TGTGCCAGCAGGTCGACAGGCGATAATGAAAAACTGTTTTTT. This codes for CASRSTGDNEKLFF. This chain joins TRBV6-5 and TRBJ1-4, with D maybe TRBD1 (6 bases). CDR3 length: 14 residues. V lost 6 bases, J lost 4 bases, and 12 bases lay in between. CDR1 is MNHEY and CDR2 is SVGAGI in the germline V gene.

The chain recombines TRBV5-1 with TRBJ1-2; 8 bases are shared with TRBD1. The length of the CDR3 is 17 residues. J was trimmed by 2 bases and V by 4 bases; bases with no gene match: 13. The germline V gene encodes CDR1 SGHRS and CDR2 YFSETQ. CDR3 in DNA: TGCGCCAGCAGCCCAGGACAGGGCTCAGGCACGAACTATGGCTACACCTTC. Its protein is CASSPGQGSGTNYGYTF.

The chain carries TRBV5-5 and TRBJ1-2; perhaps TRBD1 as D (5 bases). Trimming shortened V by 4 bases and J by 0 bases, and 16 bases separated the two germline ends. The CDR3 consists of 16 residues. In germline, CDR1 is SGHKS, CDR2 YYEKEE (reference sequence). CDR3 residues: CASSPRPSGPNYGYTF. The CDR3 DNA follows: TGTGCCAGCAGCCCCCGGCCGTCAGGGCCTAACTATGGCTACACCTTC.

V usage is TRBV6-6 and J usage is TRBJ2-1; D ambiguous. CDR3 length: 12 residues. Germline CDR1 MNHNY, CDR2 SVGAGI (reference sequence). With 0 bases removed from V and 7 bases from J, the gap between germline ends came to 4 bases. The CDR3 loop reads CASSYSTNEQFF. The CDR3 coding sequence is TGTGCCAGCAGTTACTCGACTAATGAGCAGTTCTTC.

This clone was seen just once. The J gene is TRBJ2-7, the V gene TRBV7-3, with TRBD2 identical over 10 bases. CDR3 length: 14 amino acids. In germline, CDR1 is SGHTA, CDR2 FQGTGA. J lost 6 bases, V lost 5 bases, and 7 bases had no gene match. The CDR3 region is CASSPSGRVGEQYF. The CDR3 nucleotides read TGTGCCAGCAGCCCGAGCGGGAGGGTAGGCGAGCAGTACTTC. Complete variable domain (other parts from reference TRBV7-3 and TRBJ2-7): GAGVSQTPSNKVTEKGKYVELRCDPISGHTALYWYRQSLGQGPEFLIYFQGTGAADDSGLPNDRFFAVRPEGSVSTLKIQRTERGDSAVYLCASSPSGRVGEQYFGPGTRLTVT.

The CDR3, as DNA: TGTGCCAGCTCACCCGGGACAGGGGGTTACGAGCAGTACGTC. As protein: CASSPGTGGYEQYV. V usage is TRBV18 and J usage is TRBJ2-7; 11 bases match TRBD1. CDR3 length equals 14 residues. The V gene's germline CDR1 is KGHSH and CDR2 LQKENI. V shed 3 bases and J 4 bases; nucleotides not matched to a gene: 2.

With regard to this clone: Other DNA sequences from this sample encode an identical CDR3 as well. The chain has TRBV18 and TRBJ2-1; perhaps TRBD2 as D (6 bases). Germline assignment: CDR1 KGHSH and CDR2 LQKENI. V was shortened by 3 bases and J by 0 bases, with 9 bases between the two germline ends. CDR3 size: 15 residues. The CDR3: CASSPERVSYNEQFF. The CDR3, as DNA: TGTGCCAGCTCACCGGAGCGGGTCTCCTACAATGAGCAGTTCTTC. Full variable domain (missing parts from reference TRBV18 and TRBJ2-1): NAGVMQNPRHLVRRRGQEARLRCSPMKGHSHVYWYRQLPEEGLKFMVYLQKENIIDESGMPKERFSAEFPKEGPSILRIQQVVRGDSAAYFCASSPERVSYNEQFFGPGTRLTVL.